The 7 T cell receptor beta chains below come from one sample, sequenced in a study of CD8 T cells in ankylosing spondylitis. For these TCRs, the target antigens are not known. TCRdb recomputed calls from the 5' RACE reads with MiXCR, one row per CDR3 protein. The sample lists some 400,000 distinct CDR3 sequences, approximately 20% occurring once. Study-level results: A TCR beta motif of eight or nine highly homologous variants seemed to mark ankylosing spondylitis blood.

The specimen was blood, either unsorted or a sorted T cell fraction (not recorded which). Receptors originate from a male donor with ankylosing spondylitis.

The chain links TRBV20-1 to TRBJ2-7, with a weak D call TRBD2 (5 bases). This CDR3 contains 13 residues. Germline V gene data show CDR1 as DFQATT and CDR2 as SNEGSKA (reference sequence). V was clipped by 7 bases and J by 0 bases, with 13 bases between them. CDR3 sequence: CSVWSGLSYEQYF. CDR3 coding DNA: TGCAGTGTTTGGAGCGGACTCTCCTACGAGCAGTACTTC.

This clonotype was recorded at least ten times. The J gene is TRBJ1-2, the V gene TRBV12-3 or TRBV12-4; D is ambiguous. The CDR3 is made up of 13 amino acids. Trimming shortened V by 6 bases and J by 3 bases, and 11 bases separated the two germline ends. The CDR3 sequence is CASRRSAHYGYTF. The CDR3 DNA reads TGTGCCAGCAGGCGCTCAGCCCACTATGGCTACACCTTC.

The chain links TRBV20-1 to TRBJ1-5; 9 bases align to TRBD1. The CDR3 spans 13 residues. The V segment lost 6 bases and the J segment 5 bases; nucleotides outside the gene matches: 5. Germline CDR1 DFQATT, CDR2 SNEGSKA (reference sequence). CDR3 protein: CSATGTGHQPQHF. The CDR3 DNA reads TGCAGTGCGACCGGGACAGGGCATCAGCCCCAGCATTTT.

This clonotype has just one count. The V and J genes are TRBV7-8 and TRBJ2-2; perhaps TRBD1 as D (6 bases). The germline gives CDR1 SGHVS, CDR2 FQNEAQ. Deletions cut 8 bases from V and 5 bases from J, with 18 bases between. The CDR3 is made up of 15 amino acids. CDR3 coding DNA: TGTGCCAGCTGCCACCGGACAGCGAGGACCGGGGAGCTGTTTTTT. Its protein product is CASCHRTARTGELFF.

This clonotype turned up a few times. The V gene is TRBV10-3, the J gene TRBJ1-2; D gene unclear. The CDR3 covers 11 residues. CDR1 and CDR2 from the germline V gene are ENHRY and SYGVKD. V lost 9 bases to trimming and J lost 4 bases, with 9 bases between them. CDR3 residues: CAINSGYGYTF. CDR3 DNA: TGTGCCATTAACTCGGGCTATGGCTACACCTTC.

This clonotype was seen a few times. This chain connects TRBV5-8 to TRBJ2-1; 9 positions agree with TRBD1. V gave up 4 bases and J gave up 8 bases; unmatched junction bases: 10. CDR1 is SGHTS, CDR2 YDEGEE, per germline. The CDR3 sequence is 15 residues long. The CDR3 DNA is TGTGCCAGCAGCCTCCGGGACAGGGACCCTCATGAGCAGTTCTTC. Its protein is CASSLRDRDPHEQFF.

This clonotype was observed at least ten times. The CDR3 region is CSVLAGGRPDTQYF. CDR3 sequence (DNA): TGCAGCGTGTTAGCGGGAGGTAGGCCAGATACGCAGTATTTT. The J gene is TRBJ2-3, the V gene TRBV29-1; 10 bases map to TRBD2. In germline, CDR1 is SQVTM, CDR2 ANQGSEA. This CDR3 contains 14 residues. V trimming: 6 bases; J trimming: 4 bases; junction bases outside the gene matches: 7.